Here is one TCR beta chain with its context. Its antigen is not identified. Treatment meaning: approximately 10-day PBMC culture with coronavirus spike peptide pools or control peptides (ViraFEST assay). This sample was taken from a study of vaccination and CD4 T cells after COVID-19. Germline-derived CDR1 and CDR2 are MDHEN and SYDVKM. There are 16 residues in the CDR3. With V trimmed by 1 base and J by 5 bases, 8 bases remained unmatched. Sequencing of DNA taken from cultured CD4+ T cells relied on the Oncomine TCR Beta short-read assay. MiXCR, applied by TCRdb to the PCR reads, yields one record per CDR3 protein. This sample has 20,000 to 30,000 distinct CDR3 sequences, with roughly 39% found just once.

The sequence derives from a human donor who had recovered from COVID-19. The sequencing sample was made of CD4+ T cells from blood, cultured in vitro. The J gene is TRBJ1-1, the V gene TRBV28; 9 nucleotides line up with TRBD1. The CDR3 nucleotides are TGTGCCAGCAGTTTATTCGGGACAGGGCTTCGGACTGAAGCTTTCTTT. This sequence encodes CASSLFGTGLRTEAFF.